This entry features one T cell receptor (beta chain) sequence. Its antigen is unidentified. For the second PCR, which ran for 7 to 11 cycles, a sample-barcoded 5' primer and a J-beta primer mix were used. TCRdb fed the 5' RACE reads into MiXCR, producing one record per CDR3 protein. This sample carries about 1.4 million distinct CDR3 sequences, approximately 60% of them seen once, and the ten largest clones take roughly 7%. This sample is drawn from a study of blood T cells in healthy people across ages. Study-wide results and caveats: Naive CD4+ cell counts and diversity both ran higher in long-lived than in aged donors.

Germline CDR1 is SGDLS and CDR2 is YYNGEE. J lost 2 bases, V lost 1 base, and 7 bases had no gene match. The CDR3 is 16 amino acids. The clonotype originates from a man between 18 and 35 years old in good health. This rearrangement joins TRBV9 to TRBJ2-3; 7 bases agree with TRBD2. Sequenced material: blood. The CDR3 nucleotides are TGTGCCAGCAGCGTAACCCCAGCGGGATACACAGATACGCAGTATTTT. Its translation is CASSVTPAGYTDTQYF.